The sequence of this TCR beta chain was determined in a study of molecular identifiers for immune sequencing clone quantification. Study-level results: Identical TCR molecules sharing a barcode could underestimate highly expanded clone sizes.

This clonotype was counted many times. Its matching antigen is unknown. MiXCR, run by TCRdb on the PCR reads, gives a single entry per CDR3 protein. This table has hundreds of thousands of distinct CDR3 sequences, about 25% appearing once. The V and J ends lost 7 bases and 1 base respectively, with 11 bases between them. Germline V CDR1 and CDR2: MDHEN, SYDVKM. The CDR3 consists of 15 residues. Sequencing was carried out using naive CD8+ T cells from blood, with Jurkat cell RNA spiked in. Specified subset: FACS-sorted CD8+CD4-CCR7+CD45RA+ naive T cells. The chain employs TRBV28 and TRBJ1-6; a weak D match, TRBD1 (6 bases). This sequence originates from a human donor in good health. Some libraries in this study had Jurkat cell RNA spiked in. The CDR3 protein is CASKTRGSYNSPLHF. CDR3 nucleotides: TGTGCCAGCAAAACCAGGGGATCCTATAATTCACCCCTCCACTTT.